The clone carrying this TCR beta chain occurred a few times. The sample is drawn from a study of blood T cell repertoires in COVID-19. Study summary: From T cells, B-cell-depleted T cells, or PBMCs came the material, which was cDNA or gDNA.

CDR3 size: 12 residues. V shed 6 bases and J 8 bases; nucleotides not matched to a gene: 3. CDR1 and CDR2 (germline): MDHEN, SYDVKM. Assay: immunoSEQ multiplex PCR; the TCRdb copy retains only in-frame clones and omits some. This sample has roughly 150,000 clones, with roughly 84% found just once. The rearrangement joins TRBV28 to TRBJ1-4; TRBD1 aligns across 7 bases. The TCR comes from an elderly woman with active or convalescent COVID-19. Sequencing input: peripheral blood. In DNA form, the CDR3 reads TGTGCCAGCAGCGACAGGGACGAAAAACTGTTTTTT. The encoded protein is CASSDRDEKLFF.